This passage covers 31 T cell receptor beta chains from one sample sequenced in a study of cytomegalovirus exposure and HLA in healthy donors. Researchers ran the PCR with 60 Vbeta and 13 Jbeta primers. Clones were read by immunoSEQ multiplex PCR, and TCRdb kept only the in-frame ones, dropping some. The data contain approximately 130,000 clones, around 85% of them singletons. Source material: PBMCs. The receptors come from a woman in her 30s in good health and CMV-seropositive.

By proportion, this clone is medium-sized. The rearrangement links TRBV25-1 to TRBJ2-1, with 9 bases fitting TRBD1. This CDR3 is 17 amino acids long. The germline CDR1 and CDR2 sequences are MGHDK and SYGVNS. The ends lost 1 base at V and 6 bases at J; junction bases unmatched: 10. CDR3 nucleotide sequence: TGTGCCAGCAGTGAATTTCTGGGAGAGGGACAGGGCAATGAGCAGTTCTTC. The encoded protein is CASSEFLGEGQGNEQFF.

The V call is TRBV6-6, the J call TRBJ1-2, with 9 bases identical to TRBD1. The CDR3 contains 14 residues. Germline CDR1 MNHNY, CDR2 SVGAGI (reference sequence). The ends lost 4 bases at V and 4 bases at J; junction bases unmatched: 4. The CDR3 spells CASSSGTGSYGYTF. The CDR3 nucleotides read TGTGCCAGCAGTTCCGGGACAGGGAGCTATGGCTACACCTTC.

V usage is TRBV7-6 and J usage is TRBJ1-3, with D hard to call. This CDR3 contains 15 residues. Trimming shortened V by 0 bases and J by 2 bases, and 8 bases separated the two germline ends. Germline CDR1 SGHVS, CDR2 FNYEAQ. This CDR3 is CASSLAVGTGNTIYF. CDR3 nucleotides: TGTGCCAGCAGCTTAGCAGTCGGGACTGGAAACACCATATATTTT.

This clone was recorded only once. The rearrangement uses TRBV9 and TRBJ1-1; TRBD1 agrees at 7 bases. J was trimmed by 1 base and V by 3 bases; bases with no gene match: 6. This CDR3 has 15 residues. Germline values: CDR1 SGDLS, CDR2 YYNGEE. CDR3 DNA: TGTGCCAGCAGCGCCTTGGGACAGCCGAACACTGAAGCTTTCTTT. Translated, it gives CASSALGQPNTEAFF.

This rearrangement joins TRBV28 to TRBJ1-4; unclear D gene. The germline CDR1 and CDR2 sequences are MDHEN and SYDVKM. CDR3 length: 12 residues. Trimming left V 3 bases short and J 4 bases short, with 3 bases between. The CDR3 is CASSFLNEKLFF. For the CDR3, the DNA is TGTGCCAGCAGTTTCCTTAATGAAAAACTGTTTTTT.

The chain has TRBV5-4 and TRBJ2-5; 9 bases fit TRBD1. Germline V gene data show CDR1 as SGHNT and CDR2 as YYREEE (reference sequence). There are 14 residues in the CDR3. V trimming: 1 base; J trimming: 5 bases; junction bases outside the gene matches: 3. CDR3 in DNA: TGTGCCAGCAGCTTGACAGGGGGCGTTGAGACCCAGTACTTC. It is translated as CASSLTGGVETQYF. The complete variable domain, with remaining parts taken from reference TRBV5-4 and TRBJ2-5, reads ETGVTQSPTHLIKTRGQQVTLRCSSQSGHNTVSWYQQALGQGPQFIFQYYREEENGRGNFPPRFSGLQFPNYSSELNVNALELDDSALYLCASSLTGGVETQYFGPGTRLLVL.

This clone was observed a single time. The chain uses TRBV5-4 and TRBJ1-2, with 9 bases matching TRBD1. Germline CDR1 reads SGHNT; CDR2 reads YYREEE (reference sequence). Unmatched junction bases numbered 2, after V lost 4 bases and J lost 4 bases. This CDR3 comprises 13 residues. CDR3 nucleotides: TGTGCCAGCAGCACGGACAGGGGCTATGGCTACACCTTC. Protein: CASSTDRGYGYTF.

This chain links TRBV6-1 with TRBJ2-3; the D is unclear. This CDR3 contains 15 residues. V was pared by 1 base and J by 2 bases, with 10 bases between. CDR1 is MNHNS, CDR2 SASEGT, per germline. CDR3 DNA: TGTGCCAGCAGTGAAGTGGCGGAGAACACAGATACGCAGTATTTT. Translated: CASSEVAENTDTQYF.

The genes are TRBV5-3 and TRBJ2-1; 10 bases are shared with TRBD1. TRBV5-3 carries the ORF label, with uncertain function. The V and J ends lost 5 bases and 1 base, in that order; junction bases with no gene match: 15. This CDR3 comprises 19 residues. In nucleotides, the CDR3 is TGTGCCAGAAGATCACCGGGACAGGGGACTCCGATTTCCTACAATGAGCAGTTCTTC. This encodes CARRSPGQGTPISYNEQFF.

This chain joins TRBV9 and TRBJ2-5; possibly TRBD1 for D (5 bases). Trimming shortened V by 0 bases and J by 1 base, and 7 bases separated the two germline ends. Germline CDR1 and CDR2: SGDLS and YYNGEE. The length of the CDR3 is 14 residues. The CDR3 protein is CASSVDRTQETQYF. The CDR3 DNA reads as TGTGCCAGCAGCGTAGACAGGACCCAAGAGACCCAGTACTTC.

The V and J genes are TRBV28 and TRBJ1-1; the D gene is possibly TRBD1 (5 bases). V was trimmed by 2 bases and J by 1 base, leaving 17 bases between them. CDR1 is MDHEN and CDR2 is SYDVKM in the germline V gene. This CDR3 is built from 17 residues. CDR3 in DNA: TGTGCCAGCAGTTTAAGTAGGGGAGGGGAGGCGAACACTGAAGCTTTCTTT. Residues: CASSLSRGGEANTEAFF.

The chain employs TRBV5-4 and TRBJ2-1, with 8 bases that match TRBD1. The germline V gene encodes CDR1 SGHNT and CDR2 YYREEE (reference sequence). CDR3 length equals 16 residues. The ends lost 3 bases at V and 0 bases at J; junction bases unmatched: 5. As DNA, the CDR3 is TGTGCCAGCAGCTCCAGGACAGGGAGCTCCTACAATGAGCAGTTCTTC. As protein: CASSSRTGSSYNEQFF.

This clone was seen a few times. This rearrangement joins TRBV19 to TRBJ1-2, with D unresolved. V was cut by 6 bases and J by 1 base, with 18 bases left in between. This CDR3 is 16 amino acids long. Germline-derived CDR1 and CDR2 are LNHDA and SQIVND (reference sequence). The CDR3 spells CASSLLNLEGNYGYTF. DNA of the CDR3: TGTGCCAGTAGCCTTCTCAACTTGGAGGGTAACTATGGCTACACCTTC.

CDR3 nucleotides: TGCGCCAGCAGGGGTTTAGGGGCGGTCGTCTACAATGAGCAGTTCTTC. This encodes CASRGLGAVVYNEQFF. V and J are TRBV5-1 and TRBJ2-1; D is possibly TRBD1 (5 bases). Germline V gives CDR1 SGHRS, CDR2 YFSETQ. The CDR3 consists of 16 residues. Between the trimmed V and J ends, which lost 5 bases and 3 bases, there was a span of 18 bases.

The CDR3 region has the DNA TGTGCCAGTAGTCAGGTAGGGAGAGGCACTGAAGCTTTCTTT. As protein: CASSQVGRGTEAFF. The chain recombines TRBV19 with TRBJ1-1; D is unclear. This CDR3 spans 14 amino acids. V was shortened by 5 bases and J by 4 bases, with 14 bases between the two germline ends. Germline CDR1 is LNHDA and CDR2 is SQIVND (reference sequence).

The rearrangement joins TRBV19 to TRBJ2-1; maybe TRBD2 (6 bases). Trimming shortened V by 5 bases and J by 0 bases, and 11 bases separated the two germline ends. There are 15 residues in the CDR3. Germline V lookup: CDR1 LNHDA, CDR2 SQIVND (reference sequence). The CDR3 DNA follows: TGTGCCAGTAGTGGGCTAGCGAGCTCCTACAATGAGCAGTTCTTC. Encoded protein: CASSGLASSYNEQFF.

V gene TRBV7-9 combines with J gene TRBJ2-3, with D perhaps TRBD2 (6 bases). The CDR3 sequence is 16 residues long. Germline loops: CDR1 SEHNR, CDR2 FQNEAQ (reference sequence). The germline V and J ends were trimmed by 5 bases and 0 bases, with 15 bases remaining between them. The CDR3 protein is CASSVAGPPSTDTQYF. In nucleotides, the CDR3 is TGTGCCAGCAGCGTCGCGGGGCCCCCTAGCACAGATACGCAGTATTTT. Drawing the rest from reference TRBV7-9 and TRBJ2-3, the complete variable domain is DTGVSQNPRHKITKRGQNVTFRCDPISEHNRLYWYRQTLGQGPEFLTYFQNEAQLEKSRLLSDRFSAERPKGSFSTLEIQRTEQGDSAMYLCASSVAGPPSTDTQYFGPGTRLTVL.

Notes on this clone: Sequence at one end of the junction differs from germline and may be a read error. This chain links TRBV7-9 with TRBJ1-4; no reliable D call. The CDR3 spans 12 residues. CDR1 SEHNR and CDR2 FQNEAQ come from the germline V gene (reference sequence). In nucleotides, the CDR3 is TGTTCCAGCAGCTTAGAGAGAGGAAAACTGTTTTTT. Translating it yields CSSSLERGKLFF.

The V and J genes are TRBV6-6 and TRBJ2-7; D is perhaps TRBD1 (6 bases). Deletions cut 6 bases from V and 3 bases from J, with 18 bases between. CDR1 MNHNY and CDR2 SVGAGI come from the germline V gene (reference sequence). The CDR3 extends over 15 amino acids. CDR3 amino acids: CASRLTQGSNYEQYF. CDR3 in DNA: TGTGCCAGCAGGCTTACACAGGGTTCGAACTACGAGCAGTACTTC.

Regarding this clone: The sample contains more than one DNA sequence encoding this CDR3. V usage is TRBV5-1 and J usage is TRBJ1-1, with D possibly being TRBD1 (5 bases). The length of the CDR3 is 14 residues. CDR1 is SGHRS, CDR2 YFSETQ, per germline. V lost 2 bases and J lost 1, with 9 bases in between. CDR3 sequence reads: CASSLDRPNTEAFF. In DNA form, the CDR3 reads TGCGCCAGCAGCTTAGACAGACCGAACACTGAAGCTTTCTTT.

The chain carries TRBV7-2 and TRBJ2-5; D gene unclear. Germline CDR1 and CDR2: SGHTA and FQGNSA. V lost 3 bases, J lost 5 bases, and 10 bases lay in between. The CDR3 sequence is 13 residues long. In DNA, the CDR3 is TGTGCCAGCAGCTTTGACTGGCGGGAGACCCAGTACTTC. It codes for CASSFDWRETQYF.

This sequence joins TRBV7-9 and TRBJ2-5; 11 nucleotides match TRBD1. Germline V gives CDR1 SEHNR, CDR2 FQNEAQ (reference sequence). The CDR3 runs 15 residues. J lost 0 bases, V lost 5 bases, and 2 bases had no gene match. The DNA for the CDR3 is TGTGCCAGCAGCAGGACAGGGGGCTACCAAGAGACCCAGTACTTC. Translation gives CASSRTGGYQETQYF.

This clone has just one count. CDR3 residues: CSVEYFMNTEAFF. CDR3 coding DNA: TGCAGCGTTGAGTACTTTATGAACACTGAAGCTTTCTTT. The gene calls are TRBV29-1 and TRBJ1-1, with D uncertain. The germline gives CDR1 SQVTM, CDR2 ANQGSEA. The CDR3 length is 13 residues. V shed 3 bases and J shed 0 bases, with 8 bases lying between them.

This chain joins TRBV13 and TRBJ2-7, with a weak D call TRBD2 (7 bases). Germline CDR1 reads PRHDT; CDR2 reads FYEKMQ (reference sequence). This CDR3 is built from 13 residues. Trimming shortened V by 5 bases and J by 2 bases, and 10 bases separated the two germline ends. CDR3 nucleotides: TGTGCCAGCAGCCCCGGGGGGCCCTACGAGCAGTACTTC. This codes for CASSPGGPYEQYF.

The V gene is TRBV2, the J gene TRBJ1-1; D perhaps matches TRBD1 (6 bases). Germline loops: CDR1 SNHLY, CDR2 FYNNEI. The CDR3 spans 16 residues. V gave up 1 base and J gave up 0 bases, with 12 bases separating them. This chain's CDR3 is CASSEERTAMNTEAFF. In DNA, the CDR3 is TGTGCCAGCAGTGAAGAGAGGACAGCTATGAACACTGAAGCTTTCTTT.

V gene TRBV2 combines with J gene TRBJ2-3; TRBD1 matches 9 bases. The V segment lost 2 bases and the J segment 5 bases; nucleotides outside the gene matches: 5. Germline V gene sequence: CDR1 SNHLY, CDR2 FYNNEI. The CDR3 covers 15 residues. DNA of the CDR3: TGTGCCAGCAGTGAATGGGACAGGGAGATAGATACGCAGTATTTT. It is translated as CASSEWDREIDTQYF.

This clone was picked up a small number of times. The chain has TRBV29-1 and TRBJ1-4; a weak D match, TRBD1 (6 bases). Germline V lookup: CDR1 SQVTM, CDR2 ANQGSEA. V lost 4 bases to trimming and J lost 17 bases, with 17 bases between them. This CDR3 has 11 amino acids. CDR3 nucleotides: TGCAGCGTTGTGAAGGGGGGGCGAAGTTTTTTT. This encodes CSVVKGGRSFF.

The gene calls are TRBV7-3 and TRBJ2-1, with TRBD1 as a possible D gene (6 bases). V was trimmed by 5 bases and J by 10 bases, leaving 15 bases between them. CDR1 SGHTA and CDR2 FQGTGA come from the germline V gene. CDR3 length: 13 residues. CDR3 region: CASSQPGVGEQFF. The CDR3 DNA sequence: TGTGCCAGCAGCCAACCAGGGGTTGGGGAGCAGTTCTTC.

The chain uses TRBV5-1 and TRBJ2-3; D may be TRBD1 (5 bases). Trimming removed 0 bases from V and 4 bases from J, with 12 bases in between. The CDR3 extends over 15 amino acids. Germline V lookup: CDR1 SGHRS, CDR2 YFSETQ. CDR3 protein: CASSLEGPRADTQYF. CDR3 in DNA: TGCGCCAGCAGCTTGGAGGGGCCCCGCGCAGATACGCAGTATTTT.

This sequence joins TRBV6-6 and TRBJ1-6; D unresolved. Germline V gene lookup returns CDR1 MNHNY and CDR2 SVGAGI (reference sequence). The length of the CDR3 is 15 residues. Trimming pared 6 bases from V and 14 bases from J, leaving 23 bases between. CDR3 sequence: CASSNPPGSPSALHF. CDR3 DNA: TGTGCCAGCAGCAACCCCCCGGGGTCCCCCTCGGCCCTCCACTTT.

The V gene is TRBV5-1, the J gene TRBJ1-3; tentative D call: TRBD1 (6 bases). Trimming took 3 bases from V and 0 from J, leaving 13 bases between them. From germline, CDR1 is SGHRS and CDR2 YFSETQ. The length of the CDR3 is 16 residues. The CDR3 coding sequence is TGCGCCAGCAGCTGGGGTAGACAGGTCTCTGGAAACACCATATATTTT. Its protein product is CASSWGRQVSGNTIYF.